A selection of T cell receptor beta chains follows, all from one sample in a study of T cells in Graves' hyperthyroidism and ophthalmopathy. From the multiplex PCR reads, TCRdb called clonotypes with MiXCR, one entry per CDR3 protein. The table shows some 600,000 distinct CDR3 sequences, with roughly 13% occurring only once. Sequencing was carried out using blood. The receptors come from a woman in her twenties or thirties with Graves' hyperthyroidism that later progressed to Graves' ophthalmopathy. The CDR3 runs from the conserved cysteine through the conserved F or W. The order of the fields is D gene, CDR3 length, clone size, J gene, V gene, CDR3 protein, CDR3 DNA. The D gene is left open where the match is weak. The listing skips clone size in some rows; elsewhere it reads once, few, many or a size class.

. 15 many TRBJ2-1 TRBV7-9 CASSSPARVANEQFF TGTGCCAGCAGCTCCCCCGCCAGGGTAGCCAATGAGCAGTTCTTC
. 14 . TRBJ1-1 TRBV6-2/TRBV6-3 CASSIRGGSTEAFF TGTGCCAGTTCAATACGTGGGGGAAGCACTGAAGCTTTCTTT
. 13 many TRBJ2-4 TRBV7-8 CASSFRPKNIQYF TGTGCCAGCAGCTTTCGACCCAAAAACATTCAGTACTTC
TRBD1 14 . TRBJ2-7 TRBV7-2 CASSSTGGLGEQYF TGTGCCAGCAGCTCGACAGGGGGCTTAGGTGAGCAGTACTTC
. 13 many TRBJ1-1 TRBV3-1 CASSQATNTEAFF TGTGCCAGCAGCCAAGCGACCAACACTGAAGCTTTCTTT
. 14 . TRBJ1-1 TRBV30 CAWRPQFVNTEAFF TGTGCCTGGAGACCCCAGTTTGTAAACACTGAAGCTTTCTTT
. 12 . TRBJ2-1 TRBV7-9 CASSQTYNEQFF TGTGCCAGCAGCCAGACGTACAATGAGCAGTTCTTC
. 15 many TRBJ1-5 TRBV12-3/TRBV12-4 CASSQGLHSNQPQHF TGTGCCAGCAGTCAGGGGCTCCATAGCAATCAGCCCCAGCATTTT
TRBD1 14 many TRBJ1-1 TRBV27 CASTPTGENTEAFF TGTGCCAGCACCCCTACAGGGGAGAACACTGAAGCTTTCTTT
. 15 many TRBJ2-1 TRBV7-9 CASSLSGAAYNEQFF TGTGCCAGCAGCTTATCGGGAGCTGCCTACAATGAGCAGTTCTTC
. 17 few TRBJ1-5 TRBV20-1 CSARDRRRESFGQPQHF TGCAGTGCTAGAGATCGGCGCAGGGAGAGTTTTGGCCAGCCCCAGCATTTT
. 16 many TRBJ2-2 TRBV3-1 CASSQDGLGNTGELFF TGTGCCAGCAGCCAAGACGGTTTGGGGAACACCGGGGAGCTGTTTTTT
. 13 many TRBJ1-2 TRBV12-3/TRBV12-4 CASRSDRLYGYTF TGTGCCAGCAGATCTGACAGGCTCTATGGCTACACCTTC
. 13 . TRBJ2-5 TRBV18 CASSRTIQETQYF TGTGCCAGCTCCCGAACAATACAAGAGACCCAGTACTTC
. 13 few TRBJ1-1 TRBV19 CASNPLGRTEAFF TGTGCCAGTAATCCCCTTGGGAGAACTGAAGCTTTCTTT
TRBD1 15 many TRBJ2-5 TRBV6-2/TRBV6-3 CASSYSDRAPGTQYF TGTGCCAGCAGTTACTCGGACAGGGCCCCCGGGACCCAGTACTTC
. 17 . TRBJ2-7 TRBV19 CASSARDGITTSYEQYF TGTGCCAGTAGTGCCCGGGACGGAATTACGACCTCCTACGAGCAGTACTTC
. 15 many TRBJ2-5 TRBV19 CASSIRVLGQETQYF TGTGCCAGTAGTATAAGGGTTCTGGGCCAAGAGACCCAGTACTTC
TRBD2 19 . TRBJ2-7 TRBV7-9 CASSSIGLAGGPEWWEQYF TGTGCCAGCAGCTCTATCGGACTAGCGGGAGGGCCTGAATGGTGGGAGCAGTACTTC
. 15 few TRBJ1-2 TRBV5-1 CASSFGDRPEYGYTF TGCGCCAGCAGCTTCGGGGACCGTCCCGAGTATGGCTACACCTTC
TRBD1 13 many TRBJ1-1 TRBV20-1 CSAREGTGGKAFF TGCAGTGCTAGAGAAGGGACAGGGGGGAAAGCTTTCTTT
. 12 many TRBJ2-5 TRBV12-3/TRBV12-4 CASSFWGGPGYF TGTGCCAGCAGTTTTTGGGGCGGCCCGGGGTACTTC
. 16 many TRBJ2-3 TRBV12-5 CALTPADIYTTDTQYF TGTGCCCTAACCCCAGCGGACATCTATACCACAGATACGCAGTATTTT
. 17 many TRBJ2-3 TRBV11-1 CASSPLGAGGGTDTQYF TGTGCCAGCAGCCCCCTTGGAGCAGGGGGGGGCACAGATACGCAGTATTTT
TRBD2 16 few TRBJ2-5 TRBV7-9 CASSSNSGRGGETQYF TGTGCCAGCAGCTCCAATAGCGGGAGGGGTGGAGAGACCCAGTACTTC
. 12 many TRBJ2-3 TRBV30 CAWANRTDTQYF TGTGCCTGGGCGAACCGGACAGATACGCAGTATTTT
. 15 many TRBJ2-1 TRBV3-1 CASSPTGVRYNEQFF TGTGCCAGCAGCCCAACGGGAGTTCGATACAATGAGCAGTTCTTC
. 14 many TRBJ2-5 TRBV5-1 CASRKGEVQETQYF TGCGCCAGCAGAAAGGGGGAGGTCCAAGAGACCCAGTACTTC
. 17 many TRBJ2-3 TRBV5-8 CASSHRDSPPGADTQYF TGTGCCAGCAGCCACCGGGACTCCCCTCCCGGCGCAGATACGCAGTATTTT
. 15 few TRBJ2-1 TRBV19 CASSPTGPVYNEQFF TGTGCCAGTAGTCCGACAGGTCCAGTTTACAATGAGCAGTTCTTC
. 14 . TRBJ2-1 TRBV20-1 CSAGKLDYLNEQFF TGCAGTGCGGGAAAATTAGACTATCTTAATGAGCAGTTCTTC
. 12 many TRBJ1-2 TRBV6-1 CASQKTGYGYTF TGTGCCAGCCAAAAGACGGGATATGGCTACACCTTC
TRBD1 14 many TRBJ2-1 TRBV20-1 CSARFGQGDNEQFF TGCAGTGCTAGGTTCGGACAGGGTGACAATGAGCAGTTCTTC
. 13 . TRBJ2-6 TRBV12-3/TRBV12-4 CASSSSSTNVLTF TGTGCCAGCAGTTCCAGTAGTACCAACGTCCTGACTTTC
TRBD2 19 many TRBJ2-1 TRBV12-3/TRBV12-4 CASSYGLAGAPEDNNEQFF TGTGCCAGCAGTTACGGACTAGCGGGAGCCCCCGAGGATAACAATGAGCAGTTCTTC
. 16 many TRBJ1-2 TRBV20-1 CSASPGPGQGGYGYTF TGCAGTGCTAGCCCGGGTCCGGGACAAGGAGGCTATGGCTACACCTTC
. 13 . TRBJ1-3 TRBV5-4 CASSLSVGNTIYF TGTGCCAGCAGCTTGTCAGTCGGAAACACCATATATTTT
TRBD1 14 few TRBJ2-1 TRBV6-1 CASSYTTGRNEQFF TGTGCCAGCAGTTATACGACAGGGCGCAATGAGCAGTTCTTC
TRBD2 17 many TRBJ2-1 TRBV9 CASSVGSGTSGSNEQFF TGTGCCAGCAGCGTAGGAAGCGGGACTAGCGGGTCCAATGAGCAGTTCTTC
. 16 few TRBJ2-3 TRBV7-9 CASSFLGRTGTDTQYF TGTGCCAGCAGCTTTCTAGGGAGGACCGGCACAGATACGCAGTATTTT
. 13 few TRBJ2-2 TRBV9 CASSPSESGELFF TGTGCCAGCAGCCCCTCCGAGTCCGGGGAGCTGTTTTTT
TRBD1 17 many TRBJ2-5 TRBV19 CASSPISGQGGSKTQYF TGTGCCAGTAGCCCAATATCGGGACAGGGGGGTTCGAAGACCCAGTACTTC
. 17 many TRBJ1-6 TRBV6-1 CASSYAPDRPDNSPLHF TGTGCCAGCAGTTACGCCCCCGACAGACCTGATAATTCACCCCTCCACTTT
. 17 many TRBJ1-4 TRBV27 CASSLSGQLLTNEKLFF TGTGCCAGCAGTTTATCGGGGCAGCTCCTCACTAATGAAAAACTGTTTTTT
. 14 many TRBJ2-2 TRBV20-1 CSAPSTDNTGELFF TGCAGTGCCCCCTCGACTGACAACACCGGGGAGCTGTTTTTT
. 15 few TRBJ2-3 TRBV11-3 CASSLFILSTDTQYF TGTGCCAGCAGCTTATTCATCCTTAGCACAGATACGCAGTATTTT
TRBD1 15 many TRBJ1-4 TRBV10-2 CASSPTGGPYEKLFF TGCGCCAGCAGTCCCACAGGGGGCCCATATGAAAAACTGTTTTTT
. 16 many TRBJ2-1 TRBV6-2/TRBV6-3 CASSYRRDLERREQFF TGTGCCAGCAGTTACAGAAGGGACTTAGAACGTCGTGAGCAGTTCTTC
TRBD2 15 many TRBJ2-1 TRBV2 CASSEGLAGIDEQFF TGTGCCAGCAGTGAAGGACTAGCGGGAATAGATGAGCAGTTCTTC
. 16 many TRBJ2-2 TRBV3-1 CASSQDRLMNTGELFF TGTGCCAGCAGCCAAGATCGACTGATGAACACCGGGGAGCTGTTTTTT
. 14 . TRBJ2-3 TRBV27 CASSLGRTTDTQYF TGTGCCAGCAGTTTAGGAAGAACCACAGATACGCAGTATTTT
. 15 . TRBJ2-2 TRBV30 CAWSVDSANTGELFF TGTGCCTGGAGTGTGGACAGTGCGAACACCGGGGAGCTGTTTTTT
TRBD2 16 . TRBJ2-7 TRBV6-2/TRBV6-3 CASSRGLAGGLYEQYF TGTGCCAGCAGCCGTGGACTAGCGGGAGGGCTGTACGAGCAGTACTTC